This T cell receptor (beta chain) was profiled in a study of PD-1 blockade in mismatch repair-deficient tumors. Described time point: archival surgical resection tumor tissue. Data came from immunoSEQ multiplex PCR; TCRdb stores just in-frame clones and leaves some out. This sample has some 4,000 clones, with 60% to 85% found just once. CDR1 is SGHAT and CDR2 is FQNNGV in the germline V gene. This CDR3 is built from 13 residues. V was pared by 3 bases and J by 8 bases, with 14 bases between. V gene TRBV11-2 combines with J gene TRBJ2-7; D unclear. The receptor's source is an adult with mismatch repair-deficient cancer. Sequenced material: primary tumor tissue, taken from a patient treated with pembrolizumab. CDR3 DNA sequence: TGTGCCAGCAGCTTTCCGGGTTCTAAAAAGCAGTACTTC. It specifies CASSFPGSKKQYF.